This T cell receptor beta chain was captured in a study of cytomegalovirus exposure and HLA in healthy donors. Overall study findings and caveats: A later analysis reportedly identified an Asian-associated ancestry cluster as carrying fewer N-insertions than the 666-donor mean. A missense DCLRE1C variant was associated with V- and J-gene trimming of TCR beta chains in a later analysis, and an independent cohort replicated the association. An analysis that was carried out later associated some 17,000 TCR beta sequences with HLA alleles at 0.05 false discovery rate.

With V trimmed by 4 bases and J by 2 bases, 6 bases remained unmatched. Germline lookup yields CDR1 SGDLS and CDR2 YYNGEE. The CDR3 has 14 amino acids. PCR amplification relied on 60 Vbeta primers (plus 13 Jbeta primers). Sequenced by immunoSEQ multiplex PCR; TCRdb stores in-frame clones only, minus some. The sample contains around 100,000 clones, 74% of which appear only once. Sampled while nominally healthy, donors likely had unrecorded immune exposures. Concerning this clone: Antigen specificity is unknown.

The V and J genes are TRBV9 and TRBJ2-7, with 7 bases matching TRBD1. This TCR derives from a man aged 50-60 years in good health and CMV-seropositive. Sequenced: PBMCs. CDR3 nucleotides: TGTGCCAGCAGCCCTTTAGGACAGGCCTACGAGCAGTACTTC. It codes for CASSPLGQAYEQYF.